The text below deals with one TCR beta chain. A Seattle source enrolled patients during active infection and followed them longitudinally. Original handling: Estimation of nucleated cell counts was performed using reference gene primer amplification. Assay used: immunoSEQ multiplex PCR; TCRdb lists only in-frame clones, some missing. The DNA was the basis for D and trimming; V, J and clone size are from that table. The sample includes hundreds of thousands of clones, 75% to 90% seen only once; the top ten take 7.1%. The data originate from a study of blood T cell repertoires in COVID-19. Study in general: PBMCs, B-cell-depleted T cells, or T cells were the source of the cDNA or gDNA that made up the material.

Trimming removed 3 bases from V and 4 bases from J, with 11 bases in between. The CDR3 extends over 15 amino acids. CDR1 and CDR2 from the germline V gene are SGHNT and YYREEE (reference sequence). This sequence was found in a woman aged 60-75 years with COVID-19, enrolled during active disease. The chain carries TRBV5-4 and TRBJ1-6, with D possibly TRBD1 on 6 matching bases. Source material: peripheral blood. The DNA of the CDR3 is TGTGCCAGCAGCTCAACAGGGAGATATAATTCACCCCTCCACTTT. Translated: CASSSTGRYNSPLHF.